These T cell receptor beta chains were read from a single sample in a study of PD-1 blockade in classical Hodgkin lymphoma. Data came from immunoSEQ multiplex PCR; TCRdb stores just in-frame clones and leaves some out. The sample consists of 43,000 or so clones, more than 70% of them appearing once. The sample here was peripheral blood mononuclear cells (PBMCs), taken before the fourth cycle of nivolumab. These receptors came from a human donor with classical Hodgkin lymphoma. CDR3s include the opening cysteine and the closing phenylalanine or tryptophan. The D gene is left open where the match is weak. Clone size is not always given. Where it is, it says once, few, many or a class for expanded clones.

d_gene | j_gene | abundance | v_gene | CDR3aa | CDR3nt
- | TRBJ1-6 | few | TRBV6-6 | CASSYGDSPLHF | TGTGCCAGCAGTTATGGGGACTCACCCCTCCACTTT
- | TRBJ1-2 | - | TRBV4-3 | CASSQDLSQSVYGYTF | TGCGCCAGCAGCCAAGATTTGTCTCAGAGTGTCTATGGCTACACCTTC
- | TRBJ2-7 | - | TRBV6-5 | CASSAYVRSYEQYF | TGTGCCAGCAGTGCGTACGTCCGCTCCTACGAGCAGTACTTC
TRBD1 | TRBJ2-2 | - | TRBV10-3 | CAISSGTGSDTGELFF | TGTGCCATCAGTTCCGGGACAGGGTCGGACACCGGGGAGCTGTTTTTT
TRBD1 | TRBJ1-6 | - | TRBV27 | CASSMGQVPNSPLHF | TGTGCCAGCAGTATGGGACAGGTCCCCAATTCACCCCTCCACTTT
TRBD1 | TRBJ1-2 | - | TRBV11-2 | CASSSGRGLGYTF | TGTGCCAGCAGCTCTGGCAGGGGGCTTGGCTACACCTTC
TRBD2 | TRBJ2-2 | - | TRBV11-2 | CASSRTRQNTGELFF | TGTGCCAGCAGCCGGACTAGGCAGAACACCGGGGAGCTGTTTTTT
- | TRBJ1-1 | few | TRBV6-5 | CATRSGTLTSEAFF | TGTGCCACCCGCTCCGGGACCCTTACCTCTGAAGCTTTCTTT
TRBD2 | TRBJ2-7 | - | TRBV7-2 | CASSPRTSGGDEQYF | TGTGCCAGCAGCCCCCGGACTAGCGGGGGTGACGAGCAGTACTTC
- | TRBJ1-1 | - | TRBV7-9 | CASSFLNTEAFF | TGTGCCAGCAGCTTCTTAAACACTGAAGCTTTCTTT
- | TRBJ1-4 | once | TRBV19 | CASSGGKPNEKLFF | TGTGCCAGTAGCGGGGGAAAGCCTAATGAAAAACTGTTTTTT
- | TRBJ1-1 | medium-sized | TRBV6-6 | CASRFESGPLNTEAFF | TGTGCCAGCAGATTCGAGTCGGGACCCCTTAACACTGAAGCTTTCTTT
- | TRBJ1-1 | - | TRBV11-3 | CASSLTRYEAFF | TGTGCCAGCAGCTTAACTCGGTACGAAGCTTTCTTT
- | TRBJ2-5 | - | TRBV14 | CASSPRAGQETQYF | TGTGCCAGCAGCCCTAGGGCGGGCCAAGAGACCCAGTACTTC
- | TRBJ1-6 | - | TRBV2 | CASSDPRTALNSPLHF | TGTGCCAGCAGTGACCCCAGGACCGCTTTAAATTCACCCCTCCACTTT
TRBD2 | TRBJ2-3 | - | TRBV19 | CASARLAGIVSTDTQYF | TGTGCCAGTGCCAGGCTAGCGGGGATAGTTAGCACAGATACGCAGTATTTT
TRBD2 | TRBJ2-3 | - | TRBV29-1 | CSVEISGGADTQYF | TGCAGCGTTGAAATATCGGGGGGGGCAGATACGCAGTATTTT
TRBD1 | TRBJ1-2 | - | TRBV4-3 | CASSPQQGYALGYTF | TGCGCCAGCAGCCCACAACAGGGGTACGCTCTTGGCTACACCTTC
- | TRBJ1-1 | - | TRBV7-2 | CASSRRSGIPTEAFF | TGTGCCAGCAGCCGCAGATCAGGGATTCCCACTGAAGCTTTCTTT
- | TRBJ2-7 | - | TRBV10-3 | CAISESSGQREQYF | TGTGCCATCAGTGAGTCGAGTGGACAGAGGGAGCAGTACTTC
- | TRBJ2-3 | - | TRBV9 | CASSALPPTGRATDTQYF | TGTGCCAGCAGCGCCCTCCCCCCCACAGGGCGGGCGACAGATACGCAGTATTTT
- | TRBJ1-6 | - | TRBV27 | CATRGLYNSPLHF | TGTGCCACCCGGGGCCTCTATAATTCACCCCTCCACTTT
- | TRBJ1-1 | once | TRBV7-2 | CASSLDRENLLF | TGTGCCAGCAGCTTAGATAGGGAAAACTTGTTATTT
TRBD2 | TRBJ2-7 | - | TRBV7-2 | CASSLMAGEGYEQYF | TGTGCCAGCAGCTTAATGGCGGGAGAGGGTTACGAGCAGTACTTC
- | TRBJ2-7 | - | TRBV4-1 | CASSLGPGNEQYF | TGCGCCAGCAGCCTAGGTCCCGGGAACGAGCAGTACTTC
TRBD2 | TRBJ2-1 | - | TRBV4-2 | CASSQDPGLAGGQGHEQFF | TGTGCCAGCAGCCAAGATCCCGGACTAGCGGGGGGGCAGGGCCATGAGCAGTTCTTC
- | TRBJ2-3 | - | TRBV5-7 | CASSYPNPSTDTQYF | TGTGCCAGCAGTTATCCTAATCCCAGCACAGATACGCAGTATTTT
TRBD1 | TRBJ1-2 | - | TRBV4-1 | CASSLDRGHGYTF | TGCGCCAGCAGCCTAGACAGGGGGCATGGCTACACCTTC
- | TRBJ2-5 | - | TRBV19 | CASSIQPLTGTQYF | TGTGCCAGTAGTATACAACCGCTCACCGGGACCCAGTACTTC
- | TRBJ2-3 | - | TRBV11-3 | CASSLAWSSTDTQYF | TGTGCCAGCAGCTTAGCTTGGTCTAGCACAGATACGCAGTATTTT
- | TRBJ2-7 | once | TRBV7-6 | CASSLGGSGDEQYF | TGTGCCAGCAGCTTAGGCGGTTCGGGGGACGAGCAGTACTTC
- | TRBJ2-5 | - | TRBV6-6 | CASSYPGETQYF | TGTGCCAGCAGTTACCCTGGAGAGACCCAGTACTTC
- | TRBJ2-7 | - | TRBV5-1 | CASNPSGDLSSYEQYF | TGCGCCAGCAACCCTTCCGGGGATTTGAGCTCCTACGAGCAGTACTTC
TRBD1 | TRBJ1-5 | once | TRBV7-8 | CASSFDRGQPQHF | TGTGCCAGCAGCTTCGACAGGGGTCAGCCCCAGCATTTT
- | TRBJ1-5 | few | TRBV18 | CARTGPQRSNQPQHF | TGTGCCAGGACGGGTCCCCAAAGAAGCAATCAGCCCCAGCATTTT
- | TRBJ1-4 | once | TRBV27 | CASKKNGAGEKLFF | TGTGCCAGCAAGAAAAACGGGGCTGGAGAAAAACTGTTTTTT
- | TRBJ1-1 | once | TRBV11-3 | CASSPHGGIRGTEAFF | TGTGCCAGCAGCCCCCATGGAGGGATTAGGGGCACTGAAGCTTTCTTT
TRBD1 | TRBJ2-3 | - | TRBV10-3 | CAISSGTGDADTQYF | TGTGCCATCAGTTCCGGGACAGGGGACGCAGATACGCAGTATTTT
- | TRBJ1-4 | - | TRBV27 | CASSFTTLGEKLFF | TGTGCCAGCAGTTTCACGACCCTTGGGGAAAAACTGTTTTTT
- | TRBJ2-7 | - | TRBV19 | CASSPLEAVGSYEQYF | TGTGCCAGTAGCCCTTTAGAAGCGGTTGGGTCCTACGAGCAGTACTTC
- | TRBJ2-2 | - | TRBV7-7 | CASSLVSPGELFF | TGTGCTAGCAGCTTAGTGAGCCCCGGGGAGCTGTTTTTT
- | TRBJ2-1 | - | TRBV18 | CASSPGAGNEQFF | TGTGCCAGCTCACCAGGGGCAGGCAATGAGCAGTTCTTC
- | TRBJ2-5 | - | TRBV19 | CASSIGAAQETQYF | TGTGCCAGTAGTATCGGGGCAGCCCAAGAGACCCAGTACTTC
- | TRBJ1-4 | - | TRBV5-6 | CASSLLQVNEKLFF | TGTGCCAGCAGCTTGTTACAGGTTAATGAAAAACTGTTTTTT
- | TRBJ1-5 | - | TRBV4-3 | CASSQDGAPRQPQHF | TGCGCCAGCAGCCAAGACGGCGCCCCTCGTCAGCCCCAGCATTTT
- | TRBJ2-7 | - | TRBV7-6 | CASSFRQNYEQYF | TGTGCCAGCAGCTTCCGACAGAACTACGAGCAGTACTTC
- | TRBJ1-4 | - | TRBV6-5 | CASTSRRLNEKLFF | TGTGCCAGCACCAGCCGAAGGCTGAATGAAAAACTGTTTTTT
TRBD1 | TRBJ2-7 | - | TRBV25-1 | CASSSRSTGLYEQYF | TGTGCCAGCAGTTCCCGTTCGACAGGGCTCTACGAGCAGTACTTC
TRBD1 | TRBJ1-1 | - | TRBV27 | CASSLQGDHTEAFF | TGTGCCAGCAGTTTACAGGGGGACCACACTGAAGCTTTCTTT
- | TRBJ2-7 | - | TRBV19 | CASSTASAGTYEQYF | TGTGCCAGTAGTACCGCTAGCGCCGGGACCTACGAGCAGTACTTC
- | TRBJ2-1 | - | TRBV20-1 | CSAPQGYEQFF | TGCAGTGCGCCGCAGGGATACGAGCAGTTCTTC
- | TRBJ1-2 | - | TRBV2 | CASSEQQSSYGYTF | TGTGCCAGCAGTGAACAACAGAGCAGCTATGGCTACACCTTC
- | TRBJ1-6 | few | TRBV27 | CASNRSPSYNSPLHF | TGTGCCAGCAACAGAAGCCCCTCCTATAATTCACCCCTCCACTTT
- | TRBJ1-6 | - | TRBV27 | CASSFSRGTYNSPLHF | TGTGCCAGCAGTTTCTCAAGGGGCACCTATAATTCACCCCTCCACTTT
TRBD1 | TRBJ1-4 | - | TRBV11-2 | CASSTHRGANEKLFF | TGTGCCAGCAGCACACACAGGGGCGCTAATGAAAAACTGTTTTTT
- | TRBJ2-3 | - | TRBV6-5 | CASSSQRNTDTQYF | TGTGCCAGCAGTTCACAGCGGAACACAGATACGCAGTATTTT